Shown below are 9 T cell receptor beta chains from a single sample sequenced in a study of cytomegalovirus exposure and HLA in healthy donors. The primer mix had 60 Vbeta and 13 Jbeta primers. Assay used: immunoSEQ multiplex PCR; TCRdb lists only in-frame clones, some missing. This sample's table has 150,000 to 200,000 clones. Sequencing used PBMCs. These receptors originate from a young woman in good health and CMV-seropositive.

The chain carries TRBV19 and TRBJ1-6, with TRBD1 identical over 10 bases. Germline-derived CDR1 and CDR2 are LNHDA and SQIVND (reference sequence). The CDR3 contains 15 residues. The V segment lost 3 bases and the J segment 6 bases; nucleotides outside the gene matches: 2. The CDR3 coding sequence is TGTGCCAGTAGTATGCGGACAGGGGGTAATTCACCCCTCCACTTT. It yields the protein CASSMRTGGNSPLHF.

This chain connects TRBV2 to TRBJ1-1; TRBD1 might be the D (5 bases). V shed 3 bases and J shed 4 bases, with 6 bases lying between them. Germline V gives CDR1 SNHLY, CDR2 FYNNEI. The CDR3 is 12 amino acids. Here the CDR3 reads CASSEGGTEAFF. For the CDR3, the DNA is TGTGCCAGCAGTGAGGGGGGCACTGAAGCTTTCTTT.

The chain recombines TRBV4-1 with TRBJ1-1; 8 bases are shared with TRBD1. CDR1 and CDR2 (germline): MGHRA, YSYEKL. With 3 bases clipped from V and 4 bases from J, the junction kept 4 bases outside the gene matches. CDR3 length: 14 amino acids. CDR3 in DNA: TGCGCCAGCAGCCACGAAGACAGGGGCACTGAAGCTTTCTTT. Translation gives CASSHEDRGTEAFF.

The V gene is TRBV2, the J gene TRBJ1-2; no definite D call. Trimming shortened V by 4 bases and J by 7 bases, and 13 bases separated the two germline ends. The CDR3 is made up of 13 amino acids. The germline gives CDR1 SNHLY, CDR2 FYNNEI. The CDR3, as DNA: TGTGCCAGCAGTGTGGTACTAGGTCGTGGCTACACCTTC. Its translation is CASSVVLGRGYTF.

The V gene is TRBV5-1, the J gene TRBJ2-6; no reliable D call. This CDR3 has 14 amino acids. The V and J ends lost 4 bases and 0 bases respectively, with 5 bases between them. Germline loops: CDR1 SGHRS, CDR2 YFSETQ. In DNA, the CDR3 is TGCGCCAGCAGCGAGATCTCTGGGGCCAACGTCCTGACTTTC. Its protein is CASSEISGANVLTF.

The chain uses TRBV7-2 and TRBJ1-5; 8 bases align to TRBD1. Germline values: CDR1 SGHTA, CDR2 FQGNSA. Trimming removed 3 bases from V and 4 bases from J; junction bases left unmatched: 8. This CDR3 has 16 amino acids. The DNA for the CDR3 is TGTGCCAGCAGCTTGTTCGACCGGGACAGGAATCAGCCCCAGCATTTT. Encoded protein: CASSLFDRDRNQPQHF.

The chain uses TRBV30 and TRBJ2-1; a weak D match, TRBD2 (6 bases). The CDR3 is made up of 14 amino acids. CDR1 GTSNPN and CDR2 SVGIG come from the germline V gene (reference sequence). The ends were cut back, 7 bases at V and 5 bases at J, with 18 bases in the middle. CDR3 DNA: TGTGCCTCCGCCGTTGGACTATCCAACAATGAGCAGTTCTTC. Protein: CASAVGLSNNEQFF.

The chain combines TRBV11-2 with TRBJ1-2, with 9 nucleotides matching TRBD1. This CDR3 region has 13 residues. J lost 8 bases, V lost 5 bases, and 6 bases had no gene match. CDR1 and CDR2 (germline): SGHAT, FQNNGV. The CDR3 reads CASSTRTGEGYTF. The CDR3 DNA reads as TGTGCCAGCAGCACCCGGACAGGGGAAGGCTACACCTTC.

The chain carries TRBV4-1 and TRBJ1-5; D is ambiguous. CDR1 is MGHRA and CDR2 is YSYEKL in the germline V gene. V lost 0 bases and J 4 bases, leaving 10 bases between the germline ends. The CDR3 covers 15 residues. CDR3 bases: TGCGCCAGCAGCCAAGATCCACCCACTAATCAGCCCCAGCATTTT. Translating gives CASSQDPPTNQPQHF.